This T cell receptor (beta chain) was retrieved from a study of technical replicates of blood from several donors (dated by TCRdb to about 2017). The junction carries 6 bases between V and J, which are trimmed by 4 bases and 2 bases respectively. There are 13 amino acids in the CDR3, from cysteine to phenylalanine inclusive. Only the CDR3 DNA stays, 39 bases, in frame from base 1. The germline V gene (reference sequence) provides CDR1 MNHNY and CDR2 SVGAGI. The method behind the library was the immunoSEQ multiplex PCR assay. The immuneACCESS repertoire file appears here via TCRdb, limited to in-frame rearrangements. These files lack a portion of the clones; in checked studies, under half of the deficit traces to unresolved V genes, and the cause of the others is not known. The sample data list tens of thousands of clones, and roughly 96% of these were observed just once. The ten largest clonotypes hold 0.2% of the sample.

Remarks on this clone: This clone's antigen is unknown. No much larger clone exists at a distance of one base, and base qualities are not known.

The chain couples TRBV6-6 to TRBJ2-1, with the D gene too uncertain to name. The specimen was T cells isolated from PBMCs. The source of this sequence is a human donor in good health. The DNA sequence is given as TGTGCCAGCAGTTTTACTACCTACAATGAGCAGTTCTTC. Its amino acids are CASSFTTYNEQFF.